This T cell receptor (beta chain) was identified during a study of T cells after yellow fever vaccination. The CDR3 contains 13 residues. V lost 4 bases to trimming and J lost 3 bases, with 12 bases between them. Germline CDR1 and CDR2: SQVTM and ANQGSEA. Ten or more counts support this clonotype. TCRdb reprocessed the 5' RACE reads with MiXCR, giving one entry per CDR3 protein. The profile shows around 310,000 distinct CDR3 sequences, approximately 3.9% of them singletons. This sequence originates from a man between 18 and 29 years old who received the YFV17D yellow fever vaccine. The V gene is TRBV29-1, the J gene TRBJ2-5; D is perhaps TRBD2 (5 bases). This sample comprised PBMCs, obtained on the day of the yellow fever booster vaccination. The CDR3: CSVVARGKETQYF. The CDR3 DNA sequence: TGCAGCGTTGTGGCTCGGGGAAAAGAGACCCAGTACTTC.